At least ten counts were recorded for the clone carrying this TCR beta chain. Its antigen remains unknown. Relying on iRepertoire HTBI primers and Arm-PCR of CDR3 regions, the team built TCR beta libraries. In TCRdb, the multiplex PCR reads were re-called with MiXCR into one record per CDR3 protein. The sample has over 450,000 distinct CDR3 sequences; 12% are singletons. Time point specified: newly diagnosed GD, antithyroid drugs for less than 3 months. Preparation of the TCR library used RNA extracted from PBMCs. Collection of peripheral blood (nine milliliters) was done using EDTA tubes. The data were taken from a study of regulatory T cells in long-lasting Graves disease. This CDR3 has 16 amino acids. V was clipped by 1 base and J by 2 bases; unmatched bases: 7. Germline CDR1 reads SEHNR; CDR2 reads FQNEAQ (reference sequence). Study-level results: Persistent disease was characterized by preferential usage of TRBV28, TRBJ1-2 and TRBJ2-5. Newly diagnosed patients shared 950 to 1,000 public clonotypes; persistent patients shared under 3,000.

The same data also went into a second study, on T cells in Graves' hyperthyroidism and ophthalmopathy. That paper notes: In patients aged 18 to 65, hyperthyroidism was newly diagnosed, with duration under 2 months.

The clonotype originates from a woman aged 30 to 39 with Graves disease. V gene TRBV7-9 combines with J gene TRBJ1-1; 7 nucleotides align to TRBD1. Sequences were derived from peripheral blood mononuclear cells (PBMCs), sampled at new diagnosis, from a patient treated with antithyroid drugs. CDR3 residues: CASSLGRGGDNTEAFF. The CDR3 DNA follows: TGTGCCAGCAGCTTAGGTAGAGGGGGCGATAACACTGAAGCTTTCTTT.